Listed here are 29 T cell receptor beta chains from one sample, sequenced in a study of control samples from healthy donors and cancer patients. Libraries were prepared by immunoSEQ multiplex PCR; TCRdb keeps only in-frame clonotypes and omits some of them. The sample holds roughly 20,000 clones, approximately 82% seen once. Input material: PBMCs. These receptors were collected from a man at least 80 years old with head and neck cancer.

This sequence joins TRBV3-1 (or the pseudogene TRBV3-2) and TRBJ2-2, with D uncertain. V was trimmed by 5 bases and J by 2 bases, leaving 12 bases between them. The germline gives CDR1 LGHDT, CDR2 YNNKEL (reference sequence). This CDR3 is 15 amino acids long. For the CDR3, the DNA is TGTGCCAGCAGCTCTCTAGGCGGAAACACCGGGGAGCTGTTTTTT. Translating gives CASSSLGGNTGELFF.

The J gene is TRBJ2-2, the V gene TRBV2; no definite D call. The CDR3 is 13 amino acids. V shed 6 bases and J shed 1 base, with 6 bases lying between them. CDR1 and CDR2 from the germline V gene are SNHLY and FYNNEI. The CDR3 here is CASRYQNTGELFF. The CDR3 coding sequence is TGTGCCAGCAGATACCAGAACACCGGGGAGCTGTTTTTT.

The J gene is TRBJ1-4, the V gene TRBV19; D might be TRBD1 (5 bases). There are 14 residues in the CDR3. The germline V and J ends were trimmed by 3 bases and 8 bases, with 13 bases remaining between them. In germline, CDR1 is LNHDA, CDR2 SQIVND (reference sequence). The CDR3 DNA follows: TGTGCCAGTAGTATGGACACGTTTGGGGAAAAACTGTTTTTT. It specifies CASSMDTFGEKLFF.

This sequence joins TRBV6-4 and TRBJ2-2, with TRBD1 matching over 7 bases. The CDR3 contains 16 residues. V lost 3 bases to trimming and J lost 0 bases; unmatched junction nucleotides: 4. Germline V gene lookup returns CDR1 MRHNA and CDR2 SNTAGT. In DNA, the CDR3 is TGTGCCAGCAGTGAACAGGGGCTCGCGAACACCGGGGAGCTGTTTTTT. Its protein product is CASSEQGLANTGELFF.

Only one count was recorded for this clone. The rearrangement links TRBV19 to TRBJ2-6; D ambiguous. The V gene lost 4 bases and the J gene lost 2 bases, with 12 bases spanning the gap. CDR1 LNHDA and CDR2 SQIVND come from the germline V gene (reference sequence). The CDR3 has 16 amino acids. The CDR3 DNA follows: TGTGCCAGTAGTACCACCAAGAGAACTGGGGCCAACGTCCTGACTTTC. Translating it yields CASSTTKRTGANVLTF.

V gene TRBV5-6 combines with J gene TRBJ2-1; 9 positions agree with TRBD1. The V gene's germline CDR1 is SGHDT and CDR2 YYEEEE. The CDR3 has 14 residues. Unmatched junction bases numbered 2, after V lost 5 bases and J lost 2 bases. The CDR3 region has the DNA TGTGCCAGCAGTCACAGGGGGCCCTACAATGAGCAGTTCTTC. The encoded protein is CASSHRGPYNEQFF.

V and J are TRBV5-1 and TRBJ2-7, with D unclear. V dropped 4 bases and J dropped 5 bases, with 13 bases sitting between them. Germline V gives CDR1 SGHRS, CDR2 YFSETQ. The CDR3 runs 13 residues. The CDR3 here is CASSTVEIDEQYF. For the CDR3, the DNA is TGCGCCAGCAGCACGGTGGAGATTGACGAGCAGTACTTC.

The chain recombines TRBV7-2 with TRBJ2-1, with D hard to call. Trimming removed 0 bases from V and 9 bases from J, with 3 bases in between. Germline loops: CDR1 SGHTA, CDR2 FQGNSA. This CDR3 is 11 amino acids long. As DNA, the CDR3 is TGTGCCAGCAGCTTAGCCATTGAGCAGTTCTTC. This translates into CASSLAIEQFF. Full variable domain (missing parts from reference TRBV7-2 and TRBJ2-1): GAGVSQSPSNKVTEKGKDVELRCDPISGHTALYWYRQSLGQGLEFLIYFQGNSAPDKSGLPSDRFSAERTGGSVSTLTIQRTQQEDSAVYLCASSLAIEQFFGPGTRLTVL.

This chain uses TRBV7-2 with TRBJ1-1; no clear D. Germline CDR1 and CDR2: SGHTA and FQGNSA. V lost 8 bases and J lost 1, with 11 bases in between. The CDR3 spans 13 residues. CDR3 protein: CASLAGPNTEAFF. In nucleotides, the CDR3 is TGTGCCAGCCTGGCAGGCCCGAACACTGAAGCTTTCTTT.

This clone was detected a few times. This chain connects TRBV29-1 to TRBJ1-2; a weak D match, TRBD1 (6 bases). The CDR3 contains 12 residues. CDR1 SQVTM and CDR2 ANQGSEA come from the germline V gene. The V gene lost 3 bases and the J gene lost 7 bases, with 12 bases spanning the gap. The CDR3 sequence: CSVEGGGSGYTF. CDR3 nucleotide sequence: TGCAGCGTTGAGGGAGGGGGGTCTGGCTACACCTTC.

The V gene is TRBV6-5, the J gene TRBJ2-7, with D unresolved. The CDR3 has 12 residues. Trimming pared 6 bases from V and 3 bases from J, leaving 9 bases between. CDR1 and CDR2 from the germline V gene are MNHEY and SVGAGI. As DNA, the CDR3 is TGTGCCAGCAGGGACCCGCGCTACGAGCAGTACTTC. It yields the protein CASRDPRYEQYF.

The J gene is TRBJ1-1, the V gene TRBV11-1, with 7 positions matching TRBD1. With V trimmed by 2 bases and J by 4 bases, 1 base remained unmatched. There are 13 residues in the CDR3. From germline, CDR1 is SGHAT and CDR2 FQDESV (reference sequence). The CDR3, as DNA: TGTGCCAGCAGCTTAACAGGGGCCACTGAAGCTTTCTTT. This translates into CASSLTGATEAFF.

The chain has TRBV18 and TRBJ2-2, with D tentatively TRBD2 (6 bases). The V end was cut by 3 bases, the J end by 5 bases, with 16 bases between. The germline CDR1 and CDR2 sequences are KGHSH and LQKENI. This CDR3 has 16 residues. The CDR3 sequence: CASSPSISGETGELFF. The CDR3, as DNA: TGTGCCAGCTCACCCTCAATATCGGGGGAAACCGGGGAGCTGTTTTTT.

The chain carries TRBV5-1 and TRBJ2-7, with 9 bases fitting TRBD1. Looked up from germline, CDR1 is SGHRS and CDR2 is YFSETQ. Trimming took 7 bases from V and 2 from J; bases not matched to a gene: 10. The CDR3 extends over 15 amino acids. Here the CDR3 DNA reads TGCGCCAGCTCCTTCGGGGGGACAGGGCCCTACGAGCAGTACTTC. Residues: CASSFGGTGPYEQYF.

The rearrangement uses TRBV7-9 and TRBJ1-1; D is unresolved. Trimming took off 10 bases at V and 1 base at J, with 10 bases between the two ends. Germline CDR1 is SEHNR and CDR2 is FQNEAQ (reference sequence). The CDR3 contains 12 residues. The CDR3 DNA is TGTGCCAACTCTCTGGCGAACACTGAAGCTTTCTTT. It translates to CANSLANTEAFF.

The V call is TRBV4-3, the J call TRBJ2-1, with 8 bases matching TRBD2. The CDR3 has 17 residues. Germline V gene data show CDR1 as LGHNA and CDR2 as YSLEER. Trimming took 0 bases from V and 0 from J; bases not matched to a gene: 4. The CDR3 loop is CASSQDGSGTSYNEQFF. CDR3 sequence (DNA): TGCGCCAGCAGCCAAGACGGTAGCGGGACCTCCTACAATGAGCAGTTCTTC.

Here the CDR3 reads CASSSMGQDYNSPLHF. The CDR3 DNA reads as TGTGCCAGCAGCTCCATGGGACAGGATTATAATTCACCCCTCCACTTT. This rearrangement joins TRBV5-6 to TRBJ1-6; 8 bases match TRBD1. The germline CDR1 and CDR2 sequences are SGHDT and YYEEEE. This CDR3 spans 16 amino acids. Trimming removed 3 bases from V and 4 bases from J; junction bases left unmatched: 6.

The chain combines TRBV6-6 with TRBJ2-7; no clear D. The length of the CDR3 is 14 residues. Deletions cut 0 bases from V and 2 bases from J, with 8 bases between. Per the germline V gene, CDR1 is MNHNY and CDR2 is SVGAGI (reference sequence). The CDR3 coding sequence is TGTGCCAGCAGTTACTCGCCAGGCGCCTACGAGCAGTACTTC. Translated: CASSYSPGAYEQYF.

This sequence joins TRBV9 and TRBJ2-2, with a weak D call TRBD1 (6 bases). Per germline, CDR1 SGDLS and CDR2 YYNGEE. The V end was cut by 0 bases, the J end by 4 bases, with 13 bases between. The CDR3 has 16 residues. CDR3 amino acids: CASSVEPGASTGELFF. Here the CDR3 DNA reads TGTGCCAGCAGCGTAGAACCAGGGGCCAGCACCGGGGAGCTGTTTTTT.

The V call is TRBV6-6, the J call TRBJ2-7; D ambiguous. This CDR3 is 12 amino acids long. Germline V gene lookup returns CDR1 MNHNY and CDR2 SVGAGI (reference sequence). Trimming cost V 0 bases and J 5 bases, with 5 bases left between them. The CDR3 is CASSYSGHEQYF. The DNA of the CDR3 is TGTGCCAGCAGTTACTCTGGCCACGAGCAGTACTTC.

This clone is medium-sized in the sample. The sample contains more than one DNA sequence encoding this CDR3. The chain uses TRBV9 and TRBJ1-3; D is unresolved. The CDR3 is 14 residues long. Looked up from germline, CDR1 is SGDLS and CDR2 is YYNGEE. The V and J ends lost 0 bases and 0 bases respectively, with 4 bases between them. CDR3 DNA: TGTGCCAGCAGCGTAGAAAGCTCTGGAAACACCATATATTTT. It encodes CASSVESSGNTIYF.

The gene calls are TRBV12-5 and TRBJ1-1, with D maybe TRBD1 (6 bases). The CDR3 contains 15 residues. The V and J ends lost 5 bases and 8 bases respectively, with 21 bases between them. Germline V gives CDR1 LGHNT, CDR2 FRNRAP. The CDR3 DNA reads TGTGCTAGTGGTGACGTTGGGGGGCGCCTCCCGGAAGCTTTCTTT. It specifies CASGDVGGRLPEAFF.

This chain links TRBV5-6 with TRBJ2-3; TRBD1 aligns across 7 bases. V was pared by 4 bases and J by 0 bases, with 11 bases of the junction left unmatched. The CDR3 length is 17 residues. Per the germline V gene, CDR1 is SGHDT and CDR2 is YYEEEE. As DNA, the CDR3 is TGTGCCAGCAGCCTCTTTCCCCCGGGACAGAGCACAGATACGCAGTATTTT. It codes for CASSLFPPGQSTDTQYF.

The CDR3 region has the DNA TGTGCCAGCAGTTTATCAGCAGCTAACTATGGCTACACCTTC. Its translation: CASSLSAANYGYTF. The chain couples TRBV27 to TRBJ1-2; D gene uncertain. Germline CDR1 and CDR2: MNHEY and SMNVEV (reference sequence). With 0 bases removed from V and 0 bases from J, the gap between germline ends came to 5 bases. This CDR3 comprises 14 residues.

The chain has TRBV12-3 or TRBV12-4 and TRBJ2-3, with no clear D. Trimming stripped 7 bases from V and 6 bases from J, with 14 bases between. The CDR3 contains 13 residues. CDR3: CASKESGMDTQYF. The DNA of the CDR3 is TGTGCCAGCAAGGAGTCTGGCATGGATACGCAGTATTTT.

This clone has only a few counts. The rearrangement uses TRBV18 and TRBJ2-2; the match to TRBD2 covers 11 bases. CDR1 and CDR2 from the germline V gene are KGHSH and LQKENI. The J segment lost 7 bases and the V segment lost 3 bases, leaving 7 bases of the junction unmatched. This CDR3 is 16 amino acids long. For the CDR3, the DNA is TGTGCCAGCTCACCTACCGGGACTAGCGGCCACGGGGAGCTGTTTTTT. As protein: CASSPTGTSGHGELFF.

The rearrangement uses TRBV14 and TRBJ2-1; 9 nucleotides agree with TRBD2. The CDR3 runs to 16 residues. Germline V gives CDR1 SGHDN, CDR2 FVKESK. V dropped 5 bases and J dropped 0; count of bases not matched to a gene: 5. The DNA for the CDR3 is TGTGCCAGCAGCACGCTAGCGGGACTCTCCTACAATGAGCAGTTCTTC. As protein: CASSTLAGLSYNEQFF.

In its sample, this clone was seen a few times. The genes are TRBV7-9 and TRBJ1-2, with D perhaps matching TRBD1 (5 bases). There are 16 residues in the CDR3. Per the germline V gene, CDR1 is SEHNR and CDR2 is FQNEAQ (reference sequence). Trimming pared 1 base from V and 3 bases from J, leaving 15 bases between. The CDR3 is CASSLERGGLDYGYTF. CDR3 DNA sequence: TGTGCCAGCAGCTTAGAACGTGGGGGTTTGGACTATGGCTACACCTTC.

The CDR3 sequence: CASSLGGTSGWSGGTQYF. Here the CDR3 DNA reads TGTGCCAGCAGTTTAGGCGGGACTAGCGGGTGGAGTGGGGGTACGCAGTATTTT. The rearrangement links TRBV28 to TRBJ2-3, with 12 bases identical to TRBD2. V was clipped by 2 bases and J by 8 bases; unmatched bases: 14. From germline, CDR1 is MDHEN and CDR2 SYDVKM. The CDR3 is 18 amino acids.